This TCR beta chain was identified during a study of blood T cell repertoires in COVID-19. Clones were read by immunoSEQ multiplex PCR, and TCRdb kept only the in-frame ones, dropping some. The sample gives approximately 170,000 clones, roughly 88% of which show up once; 6.9% is in the top ten. J gave up 2 bases and V 2 bases, and 16 bases lay outside the gene matches. This CDR3 has 20 residues. Germline V lookup: CDR1 LGHDT, CDR2 YNNKEL (reference sequence). This chain links TRBV3-1 (or the pseudogene TRBV3-2) with TRBJ2-2, with 8 bases matching TRBD1. The receptor's source is a man at least 80 years old with COVID-19, enrolled during active disease. Material: peripheral blood. In DNA form, the CDR3 reads TGTGCCAGCAGCCAATATTCGGACAGGGAGATTTCGGGAAACACCGGGGAGCTGTTTTTT. Protein: CASSQYSDREISGNTGELFF.